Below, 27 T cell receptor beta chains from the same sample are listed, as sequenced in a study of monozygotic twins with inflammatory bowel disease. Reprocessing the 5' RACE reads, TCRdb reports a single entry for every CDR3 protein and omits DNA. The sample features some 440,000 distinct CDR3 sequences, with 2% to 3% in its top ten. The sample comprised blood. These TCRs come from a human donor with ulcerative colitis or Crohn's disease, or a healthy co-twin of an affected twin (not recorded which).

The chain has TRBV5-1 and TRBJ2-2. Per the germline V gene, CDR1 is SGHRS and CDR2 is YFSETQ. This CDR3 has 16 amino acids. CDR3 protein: CASSPLAAVNTGELFF.

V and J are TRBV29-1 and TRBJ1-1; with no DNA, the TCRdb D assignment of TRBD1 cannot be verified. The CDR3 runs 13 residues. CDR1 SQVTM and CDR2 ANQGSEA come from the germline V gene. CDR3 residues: CSVGGRMNTEAFF.

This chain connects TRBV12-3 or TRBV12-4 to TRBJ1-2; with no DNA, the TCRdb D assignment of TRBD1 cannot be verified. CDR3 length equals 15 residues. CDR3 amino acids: CASAGPGQGDYGYTF.

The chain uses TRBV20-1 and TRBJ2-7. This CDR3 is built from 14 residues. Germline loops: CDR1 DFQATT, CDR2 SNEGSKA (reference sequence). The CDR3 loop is CSANNFPSSYEQYF.

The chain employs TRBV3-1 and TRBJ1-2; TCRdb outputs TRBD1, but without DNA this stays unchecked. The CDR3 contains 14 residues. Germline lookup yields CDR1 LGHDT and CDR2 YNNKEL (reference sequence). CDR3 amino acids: CASSPPSGVSGYTF.

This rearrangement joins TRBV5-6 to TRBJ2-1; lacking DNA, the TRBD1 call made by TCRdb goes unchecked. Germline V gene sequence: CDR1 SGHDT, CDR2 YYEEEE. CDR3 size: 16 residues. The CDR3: CASSLVDGGPYNEQFF.

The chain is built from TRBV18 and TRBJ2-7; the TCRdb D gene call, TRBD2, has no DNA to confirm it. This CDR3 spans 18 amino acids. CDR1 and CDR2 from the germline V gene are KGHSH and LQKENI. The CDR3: CASSVGVAGGPFSYEQYF.

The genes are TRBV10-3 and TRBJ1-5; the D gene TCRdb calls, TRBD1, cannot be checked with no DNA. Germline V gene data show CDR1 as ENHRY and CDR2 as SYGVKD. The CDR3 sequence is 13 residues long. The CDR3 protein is CAISDRAGQPQHF.

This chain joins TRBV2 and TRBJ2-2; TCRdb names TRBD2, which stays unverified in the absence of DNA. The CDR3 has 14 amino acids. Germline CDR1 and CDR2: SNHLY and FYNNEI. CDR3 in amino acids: CASTRTSKAGELFF.

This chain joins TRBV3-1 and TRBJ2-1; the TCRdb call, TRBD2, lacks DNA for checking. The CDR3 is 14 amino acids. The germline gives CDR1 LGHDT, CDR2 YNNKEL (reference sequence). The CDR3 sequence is CASSQTTSLGEQFF.

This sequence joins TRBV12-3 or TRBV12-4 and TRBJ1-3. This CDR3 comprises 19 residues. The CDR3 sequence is CASCLALGPRADPGNTIYF.

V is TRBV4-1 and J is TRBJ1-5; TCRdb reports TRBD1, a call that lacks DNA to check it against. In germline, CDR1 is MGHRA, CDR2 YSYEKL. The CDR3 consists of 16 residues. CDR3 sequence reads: CASSLYGTGGYQPQHF.

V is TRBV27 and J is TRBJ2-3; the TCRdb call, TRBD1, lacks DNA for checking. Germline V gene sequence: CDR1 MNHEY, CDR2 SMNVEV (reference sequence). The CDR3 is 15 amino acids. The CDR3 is CTSSLRGDGTDTQYF.

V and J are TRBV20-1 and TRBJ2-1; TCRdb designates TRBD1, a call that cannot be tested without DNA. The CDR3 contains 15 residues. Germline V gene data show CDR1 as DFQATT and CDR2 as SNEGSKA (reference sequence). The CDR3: CSATTPGNSYNEQFF.

The CDR3 reads CASANSGTGTEAFF. V and J are TRBV18 and TRBJ1-1; the TRBD1 assignment by TCRdb is unverifiable without DNA. This CDR3 is built from 14 residues. Germline CDR1 and CDR2: KGHSH and LQKENI.

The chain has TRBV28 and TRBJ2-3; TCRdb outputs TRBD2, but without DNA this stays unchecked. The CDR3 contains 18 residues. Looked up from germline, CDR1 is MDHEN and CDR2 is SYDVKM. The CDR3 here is CASSLSGLAGRAGDTQYF.

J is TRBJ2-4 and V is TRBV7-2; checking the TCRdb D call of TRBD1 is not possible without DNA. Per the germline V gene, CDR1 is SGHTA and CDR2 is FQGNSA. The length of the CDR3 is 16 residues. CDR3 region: CSSSLLLAGPKNMQYF.

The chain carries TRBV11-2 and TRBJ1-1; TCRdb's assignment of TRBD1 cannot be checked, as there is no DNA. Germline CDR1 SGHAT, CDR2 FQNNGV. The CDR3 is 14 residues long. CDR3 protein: CASSSALMTGLAFF.

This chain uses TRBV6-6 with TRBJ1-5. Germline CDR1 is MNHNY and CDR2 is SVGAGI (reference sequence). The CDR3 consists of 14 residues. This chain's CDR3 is CASSSVLVGQPQHF.

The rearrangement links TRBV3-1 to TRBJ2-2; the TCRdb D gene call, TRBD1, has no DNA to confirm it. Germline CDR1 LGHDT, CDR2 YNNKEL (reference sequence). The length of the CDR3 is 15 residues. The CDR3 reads CASSQEGPLGGELFF.

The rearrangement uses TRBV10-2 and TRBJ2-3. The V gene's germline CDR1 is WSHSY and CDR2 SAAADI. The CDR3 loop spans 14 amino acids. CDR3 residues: CASTPTASTDTQYF.

This CDR3 is CASSISGILATNEKLFF. The chain joins TRBV19 to TRBJ1-4; TCRdb selects TRBD1, and the lack of DNA leaves this call unchecked. This CDR3 contains 17 residues. Germline CDR1 reads LNHDA; CDR2 reads SQIVND (reference sequence).

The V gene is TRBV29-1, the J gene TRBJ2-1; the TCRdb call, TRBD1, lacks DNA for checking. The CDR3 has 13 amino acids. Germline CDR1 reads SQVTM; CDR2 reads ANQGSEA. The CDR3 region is CSVPGTGSNEQFF.

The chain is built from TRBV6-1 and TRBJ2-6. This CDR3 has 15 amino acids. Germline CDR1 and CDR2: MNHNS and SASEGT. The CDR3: CASSAQGSGANVLTF.

The CDR3 region is CASSIGRGRTDNEQFF. The chain is built from TRBV19 and TRBJ2-1; without DNA, the TCRdb call of TRBD2 cannot be checked. This CDR3 has 16 amino acids. Per germline, CDR1 LNHDA and CDR2 SQIVND (reference sequence). The variable domain in full, with the rest retrieved from reference TRBV19 and TRBJ2-1, is DGGITQSPKYLFRKEGQNVTLSCEQNLNHDAMYWYRQDPGQGLRLIYYSQIVNDFQKGDIAEGYSVSREKKESFPLTVTSAQKNPTAFYLCASSIGRGRTDNEQFFGPGTRLTVL.

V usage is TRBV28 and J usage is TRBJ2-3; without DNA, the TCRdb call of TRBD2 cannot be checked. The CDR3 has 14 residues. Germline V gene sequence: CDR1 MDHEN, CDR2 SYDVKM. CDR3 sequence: CASIRAGLTDTQYF. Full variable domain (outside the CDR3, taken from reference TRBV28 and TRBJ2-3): DVKVTQSSRYLVKRTGEKVFLECVQDMDHENMFWYRQDPGLGLRLIYFSYDVKMKEKGDIPEGYSVSREKKERFSLILESASTNQTSMYLCASIRAGLTDTQYFGPGTRLTVL.

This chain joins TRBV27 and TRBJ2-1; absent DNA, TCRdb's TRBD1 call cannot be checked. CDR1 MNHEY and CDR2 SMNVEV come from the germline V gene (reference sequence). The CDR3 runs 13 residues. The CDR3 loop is CASSGTGINEQFF.